This TCR beta chain comes out of a study of vaccination and CD4 T cells after COVID-19. About the study: Overlapping spike pools from SARS-CoV-2 and HCoV-NL63, HCoV-OC43 and HCoV-229E served as culture stimuli.

In regard to this clonotype: What it recognizes is unknown.

Germline CDR1 reads KGHSH; CDR2 reads LQKENI. The CDR3 totals 15 residues. Trimming left V 3 bases short and J 2 bases short, with 11 bases between. Researchers used the Oncomine TCR Beta short-read assay to sequence DNA from cultured CD4+ T cells. TCRdb passed the PCR reads through MiXCR, listing each CDR3 protein once. This sample carries 12,000 to 15,000 distinct CDR3 sequences, roughly 73% of them seen once, and the ten largest clones take roughly 10%. Treatment meaning: approximately nine-day PBMC culture with coronavirus spike peptide pools or control peptides (ViraFEST assay). Positive PCR tests dated from March to December 2020, predating US Alpha, Beta and Delta variants. Researchers grew the cells for nine to eleven days and then pulled out CD4+ T cells by negative selection.

The chain is built from TRBV18 and TRBJ1-5; D call uncertain. This TCR was sampled from a human donor who had recovered from COVID-19. The sequenced sample was CD4+ T cells from blood, cultured in vitro. The chain's CDR3 is CASSPEGMGNQPQHF. For the CDR3, the DNA is TGTGCCAGCTCACCGGAAGGGATGGGCAATCAGCCCCAGCATTTT.